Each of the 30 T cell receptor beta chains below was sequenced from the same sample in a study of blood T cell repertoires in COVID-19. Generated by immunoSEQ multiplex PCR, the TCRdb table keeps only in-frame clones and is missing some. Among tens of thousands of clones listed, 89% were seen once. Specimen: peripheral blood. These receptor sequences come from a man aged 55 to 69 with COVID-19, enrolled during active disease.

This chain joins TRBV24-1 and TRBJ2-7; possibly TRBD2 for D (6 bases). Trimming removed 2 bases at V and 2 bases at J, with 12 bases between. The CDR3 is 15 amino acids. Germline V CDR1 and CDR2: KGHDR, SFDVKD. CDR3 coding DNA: TGTGCCACCAGTGATTCCGGGACTGCAACCTACGAGCAGTACTTC. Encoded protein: CATSDSGTATYEQYF.

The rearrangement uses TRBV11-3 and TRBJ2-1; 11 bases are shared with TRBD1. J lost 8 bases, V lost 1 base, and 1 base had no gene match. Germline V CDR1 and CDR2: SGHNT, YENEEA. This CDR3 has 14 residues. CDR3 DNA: TGTGCCAGCAGCTTAGGGACAGGGGGCGATGAGCAGTTCTTC. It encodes CASSLGTGGDEQFF.

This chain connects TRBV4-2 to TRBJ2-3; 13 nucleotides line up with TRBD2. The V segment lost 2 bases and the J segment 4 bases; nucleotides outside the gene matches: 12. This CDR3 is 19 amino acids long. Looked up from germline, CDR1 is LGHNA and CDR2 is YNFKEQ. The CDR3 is CASSQQNGGLAGASDTQYF. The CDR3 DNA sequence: TGTGCCAGCAGCCAACAAAACGGAGGACTAGCGGGAGCATCAGATACGCAGTATTTT.

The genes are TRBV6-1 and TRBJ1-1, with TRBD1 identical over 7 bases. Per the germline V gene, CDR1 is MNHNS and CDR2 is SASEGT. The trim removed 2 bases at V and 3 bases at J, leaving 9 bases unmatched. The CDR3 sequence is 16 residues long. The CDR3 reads CASSEWRGRVDTEAFF. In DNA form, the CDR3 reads TGTGCCAGCAGTGAATGGAGGGGGCGCGTGGACACTGAAGCTTTCTTT.

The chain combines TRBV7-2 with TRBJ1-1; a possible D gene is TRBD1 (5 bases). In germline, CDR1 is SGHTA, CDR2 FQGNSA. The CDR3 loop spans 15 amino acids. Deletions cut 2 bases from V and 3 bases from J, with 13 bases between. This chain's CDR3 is CASSLTYGDYTEAFF. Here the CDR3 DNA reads TGTGCCAGCAGCTTAACGTACGGGGACTACACTGAAGCTTTCTTT.

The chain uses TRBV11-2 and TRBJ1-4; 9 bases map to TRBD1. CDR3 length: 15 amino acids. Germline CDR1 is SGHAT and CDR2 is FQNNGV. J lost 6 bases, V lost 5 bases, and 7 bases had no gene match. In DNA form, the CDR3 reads TGTGCCAGCAGCACGCCGGGGACAGGGCATGAAAAACTGTTTTTT. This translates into CASSTPGTGHEKLFF. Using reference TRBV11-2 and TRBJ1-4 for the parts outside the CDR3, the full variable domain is EAGVAQSPRYKIIEKRQSVAFWCNPISGHATLYWYQQILGQGPKLLIQFQNNGVVDDSQLPKDRFSAERLKGVDSTLKIQPAKLEDSAVYLCASSTPGTGHEKLFFGSGTQLSVL.

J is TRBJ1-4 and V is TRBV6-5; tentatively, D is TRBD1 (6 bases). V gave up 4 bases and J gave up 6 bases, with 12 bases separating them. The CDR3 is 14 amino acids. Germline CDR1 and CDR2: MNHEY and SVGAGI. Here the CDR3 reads CASSSGTLDEKLFF. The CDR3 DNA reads TGTGCCAGCAGTTCCGGGACATTAGATGAAAAACTGTTTTTT.

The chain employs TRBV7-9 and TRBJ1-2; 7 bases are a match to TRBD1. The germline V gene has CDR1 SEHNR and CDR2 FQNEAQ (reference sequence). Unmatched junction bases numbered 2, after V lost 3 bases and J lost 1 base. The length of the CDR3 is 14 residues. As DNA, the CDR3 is TGTGCCAGCAGCTTGGACAGGAATAACTATGGCTACACCTTC. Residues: CASSLDRNNYGYTF. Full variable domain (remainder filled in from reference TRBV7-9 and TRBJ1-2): DTGVSQNPRHKITKRGQNVTFRCDPISEHNRLYWYRQTLGQGPEFLTYFQNEAQLEKSRLLSDRFSAERPKGSFSTLEIQRTEQGDSAMYLCASSLDRNNYGYTFGSGTRLTVV.

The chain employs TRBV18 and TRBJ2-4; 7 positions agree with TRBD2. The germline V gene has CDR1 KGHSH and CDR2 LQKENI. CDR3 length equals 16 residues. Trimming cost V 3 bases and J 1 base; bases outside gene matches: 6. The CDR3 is CASSPGGFVAKNIQYF. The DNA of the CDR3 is TGTGCCAGCTCACCCGGGGGGTTCGTGGCCAAAAACATTCAGTACTTC.

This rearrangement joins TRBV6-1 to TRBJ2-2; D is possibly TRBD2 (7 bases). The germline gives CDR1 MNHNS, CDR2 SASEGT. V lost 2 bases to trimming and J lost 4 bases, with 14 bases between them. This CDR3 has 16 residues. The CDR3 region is CASSERGGVGTGELFF. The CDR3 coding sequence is TGTGCCAGCAGTGAAAGGGGGGGAGTGGGCACCGGGGAGCTGTTTTTT.

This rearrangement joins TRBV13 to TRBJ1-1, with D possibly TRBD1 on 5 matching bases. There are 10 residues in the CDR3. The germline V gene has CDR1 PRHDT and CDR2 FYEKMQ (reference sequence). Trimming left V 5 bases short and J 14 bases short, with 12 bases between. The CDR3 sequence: CASSPSGGFF. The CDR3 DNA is TGTGCCAGCAGCCCGAGCGGGGGATTCTTT.

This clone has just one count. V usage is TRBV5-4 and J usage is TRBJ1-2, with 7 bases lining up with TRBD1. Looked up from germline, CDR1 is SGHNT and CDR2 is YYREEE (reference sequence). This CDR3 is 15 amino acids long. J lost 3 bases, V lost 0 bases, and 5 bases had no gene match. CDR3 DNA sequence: TGTGCCAGCAGCTTGGGACAGGGACGGTACTATGGCTACACCTTC. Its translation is CASSLGQGRYYGYTF.

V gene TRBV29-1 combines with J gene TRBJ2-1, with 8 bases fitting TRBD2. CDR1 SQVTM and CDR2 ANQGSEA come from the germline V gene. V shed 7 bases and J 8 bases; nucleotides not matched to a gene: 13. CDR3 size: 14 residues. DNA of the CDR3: TGCAGCGGCCTTAAGAGCGGGAGCGGCGATGAGCAGTTCTTC. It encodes CSGLKSGSGDEQFF.

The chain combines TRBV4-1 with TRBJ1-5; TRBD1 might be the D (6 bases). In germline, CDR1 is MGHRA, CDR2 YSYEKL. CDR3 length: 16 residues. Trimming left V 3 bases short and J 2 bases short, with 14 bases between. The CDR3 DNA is TGCGCCAGCAGCCAGGGCAGGGGCTGGGGCAATCAGCCCCAGCATTTT. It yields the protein CASSQGRGWGNQPQHF.

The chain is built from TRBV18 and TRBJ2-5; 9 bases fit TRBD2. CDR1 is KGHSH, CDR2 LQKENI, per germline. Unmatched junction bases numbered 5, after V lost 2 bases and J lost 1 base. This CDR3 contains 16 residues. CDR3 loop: CASSPFRAGGQETQYF. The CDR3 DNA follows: TGTGCCAGCTCACCATTTCGAGCGGGAGGCCAAGAGACCCAGTACTTC.

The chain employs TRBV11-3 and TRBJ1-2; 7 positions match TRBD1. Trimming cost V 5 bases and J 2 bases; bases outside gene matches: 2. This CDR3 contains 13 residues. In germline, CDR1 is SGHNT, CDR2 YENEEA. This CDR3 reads CASSAQGNYGYTF. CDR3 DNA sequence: TGTGCCAGCAGCGCACAGGGGAACTATGGCTACACCTTC.

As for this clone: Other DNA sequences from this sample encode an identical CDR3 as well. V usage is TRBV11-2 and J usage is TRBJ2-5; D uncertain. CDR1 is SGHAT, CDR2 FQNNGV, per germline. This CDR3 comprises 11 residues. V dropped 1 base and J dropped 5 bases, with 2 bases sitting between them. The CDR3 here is CASSLAETQYF. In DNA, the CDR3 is TGTGCCAGCAGCTTAGCTGAGACCCAGTACTTC.

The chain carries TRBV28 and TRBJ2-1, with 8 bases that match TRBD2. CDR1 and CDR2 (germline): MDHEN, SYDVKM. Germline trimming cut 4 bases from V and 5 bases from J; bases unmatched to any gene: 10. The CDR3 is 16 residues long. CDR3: CASSSHGGARDNEQFF. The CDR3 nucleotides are TGTGCCAGCAGTTCCCACGGGGGGGCAAGGGACAATGAGCAGTTCTTC.

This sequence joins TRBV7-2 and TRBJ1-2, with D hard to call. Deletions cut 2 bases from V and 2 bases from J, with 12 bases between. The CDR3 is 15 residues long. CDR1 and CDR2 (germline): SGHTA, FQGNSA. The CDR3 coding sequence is TGTGCCAGCAGCTTAATACAGATGATAAACTATGGCTACACCTTC. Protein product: CASSLIQMINYGYTF.

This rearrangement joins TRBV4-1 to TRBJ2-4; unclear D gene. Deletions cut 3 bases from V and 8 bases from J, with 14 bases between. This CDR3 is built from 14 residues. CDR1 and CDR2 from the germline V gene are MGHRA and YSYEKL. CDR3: CASSHTLRQDIQYF. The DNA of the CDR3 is TGCGCCAGCAGCCATACGTTAAGGCAGGACATTCAGTACTTC.

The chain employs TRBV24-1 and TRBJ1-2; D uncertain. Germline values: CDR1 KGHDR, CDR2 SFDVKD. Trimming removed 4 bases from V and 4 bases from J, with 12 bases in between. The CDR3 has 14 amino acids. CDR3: CATSDPEGIYGYTF. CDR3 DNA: TGTGCCACCAGTGACCCAGAGGGAATCTATGGCTACACCTTC.

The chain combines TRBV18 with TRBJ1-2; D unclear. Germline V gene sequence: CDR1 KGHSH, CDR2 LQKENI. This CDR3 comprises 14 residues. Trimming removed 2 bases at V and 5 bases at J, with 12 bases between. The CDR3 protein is CASSPSGVKYGYTF. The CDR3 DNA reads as TGTGCCAGCTCACCATCGGGTGTAAAGTATGGCTACACCTTC.

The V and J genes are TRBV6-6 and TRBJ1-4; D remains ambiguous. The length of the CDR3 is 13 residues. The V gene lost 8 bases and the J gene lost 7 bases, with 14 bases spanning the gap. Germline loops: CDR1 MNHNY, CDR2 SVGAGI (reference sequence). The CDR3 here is CASRDTGGEKLFF. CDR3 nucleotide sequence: TGTGCCAGCCGTGACACTGGAGGTGAAAAACTGTTTTTT.

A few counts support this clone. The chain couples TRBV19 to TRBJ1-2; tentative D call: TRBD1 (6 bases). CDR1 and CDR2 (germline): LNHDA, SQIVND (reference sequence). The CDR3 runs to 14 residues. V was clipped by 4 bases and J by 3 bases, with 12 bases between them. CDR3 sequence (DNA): TGTGCCAGTAGTACCTGGACAGCGGACTATGGCTACACCTTC. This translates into CASSTWTADYGYTF. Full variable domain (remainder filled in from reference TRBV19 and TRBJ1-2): DGGITQSPKYLFRKEGQNVTLSCEQNLNHDAMYWYRQDPGQGLRLIYYSQIVNDFQKGDIAEGYSVSREKKESFPLTVTSAQKNPTAFYLCASSTWTADYGYTFGSGTRLTVV.

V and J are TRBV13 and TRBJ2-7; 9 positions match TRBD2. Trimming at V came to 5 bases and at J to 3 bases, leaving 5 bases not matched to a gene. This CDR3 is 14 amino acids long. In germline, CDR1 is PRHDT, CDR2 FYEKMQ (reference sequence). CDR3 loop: CASSPRAGGYEQYF. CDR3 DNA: TGTGCCAGCAGCCCCCGAGCGGGAGGCTACGAGCAGTACTTC.

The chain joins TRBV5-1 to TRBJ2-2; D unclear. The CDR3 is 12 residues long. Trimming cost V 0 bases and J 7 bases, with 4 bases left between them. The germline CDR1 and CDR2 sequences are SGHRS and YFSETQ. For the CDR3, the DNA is TGCGCCAGCAGCTTGGGCTACGGGGAGCTGTTTTTT. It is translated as CASSLGYGELFF.

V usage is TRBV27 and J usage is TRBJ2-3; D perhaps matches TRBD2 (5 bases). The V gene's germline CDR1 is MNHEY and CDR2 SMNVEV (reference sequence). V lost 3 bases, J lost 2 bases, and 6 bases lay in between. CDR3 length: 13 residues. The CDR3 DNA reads TGTGCCAGCAGTTTCGGGGACACAGATACGCAGTATTTT. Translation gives CASSFGDTDTQYF.

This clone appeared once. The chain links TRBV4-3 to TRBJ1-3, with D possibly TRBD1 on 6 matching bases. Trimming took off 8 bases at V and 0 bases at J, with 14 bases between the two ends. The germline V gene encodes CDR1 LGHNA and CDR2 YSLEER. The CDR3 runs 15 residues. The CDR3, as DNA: TGCGCCAGCGGCGACAGGACTCACTCTGGAAACACCATATATTTT. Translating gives CASGDRTHSGNTIYF.

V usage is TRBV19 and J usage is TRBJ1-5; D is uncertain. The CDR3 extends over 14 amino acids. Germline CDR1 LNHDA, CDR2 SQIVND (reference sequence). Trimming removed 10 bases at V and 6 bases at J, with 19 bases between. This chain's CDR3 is CAIGPGEWVQPQHF. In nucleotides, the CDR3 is TGTGCCATTGGACCCGGGGAATGGGTTCAGCCCCAGCATTTT.

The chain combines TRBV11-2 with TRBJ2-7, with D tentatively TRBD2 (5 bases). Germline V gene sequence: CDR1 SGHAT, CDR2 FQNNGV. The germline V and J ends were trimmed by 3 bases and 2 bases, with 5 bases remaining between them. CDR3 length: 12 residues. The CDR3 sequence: CASSLGAYEQYF. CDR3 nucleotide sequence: TGTGCCAGCAGCTTGGGAGCCTACGAGCAGTACTTC.